A selection of T cell receptor beta chains follows, all from one sample in a study of identical twins. MiXCR was run by TCRdb on the 5' RACE reads, yielding one entry per CDR3 protein. The sample includes some 1,700,000 distinct CDR3 sequences, about 31% of them seen just once. Sequenced material: cord blood. These receptors were collected from a newborn girl in good health. Each CDR3 is given with its conserved first and last residue. Each record gives: D gene, clone size, V gene, J gene, CDR3 DNA, CDR3 protein. A D gene is named only where the DNA matches it firmly. Clone size, where shown, is once, few, many, or a class for clones that have expanded.

D gene: TRBD2; clone size: NA; V gene: TRBV12-3/TRBV12-4; J gene: TRBJ2-3; CDR3 DNA: TGTGCCAGCAGTCTACTCGGGACTAGCGGGAAGGCAGATACGCAGTATTTT; CDR3 protein: CASSLLGTSGKADTQYF
D gene: NA; clone size: few; V gene: TRBV29-1; J gene: TRBJ2-5; CDR3 DNA: TGCAGCGCCGGGGGCAGGGGGCAAGAGACCCAGTACTTC; CDR3 protein: CSAGGRGQETQYF
D gene: NA; clone size: few; V gene: TRBV10-3; J gene: TRBJ2-7; CDR3 DNA: TGTGCCATCAGTGACCCAGGGTTCGAGCAGTACTTC; CDR3 protein: CAISDPGFEQYF
D gene: NA; clone size: many; V gene: TRBV27; J gene: TRBJ2-1; CDR3 DNA: TGTGCCAGCAGTGGATCCACAGGTGAGGGTGAGCAGTTCTTC; CDR3 protein: CASSGSTGEGEQFF
D gene: NA; clone size: few; V gene: TRBV12-3/TRBV12-4; J gene: TRBJ2-7; CDR3 DNA: TGTGCCAGCAGTTTGGCGGGGAGGTTCGAGCAGTACTTC; CDR3 protein: CASSLAGRFEQYF
D gene: TRBD1; clone size: NA; V gene: TRBV20-1; J gene: TRBJ2-3; CDR3 DNA: TGCAGTGCTGCCAAGGGACAGGAAGATACGCAGTATTTT; CDR3 protein: CSAAKGQEDTQYF
D gene: NA; clone size: NA; V gene: TRBV7-2; J gene: TRBJ2-1; CDR3 DNA: TGTGCCAGCAGCTTAGTCGGTCTGTACAATGAGCAGTTCTTC; CDR3 protein: CASSLVGLYNEQFF
D gene: TRBD1; clone size: NA; V gene: TRBV27; J gene: TRBJ1-2; CDR3 DNA: TGTGCCAGCAGCCATACTGGCAGGGGGTACTATGGCTACACCTTC; CDR3 protein: CASSHTGRGYYGYTF
D gene: TRBD2; clone size: NA; V gene: TRBV24-1; J gene: TRBJ2-1; CDR3 DNA: TGTGCCACCAGCGACTCGACTAGCGGGAGTTCGGATGAGCAGTTCTTC; CDR3 protein: CATSDSTSGSSDEQFF
D gene: TRBD2; clone size: NA; V gene: TRBV2; J gene: TRBJ2-2; CDR3 DNA: TGTGCCAGCCTAGCGGGGGGCACCGGGGAGCTGTTTTTT; CDR3 protein: CASLAGGTGELFF
D gene: TRBD1; clone size: NA; V gene: TRBV9; J gene: TRBJ1-1; CDR3 DNA: TGTGCCAGCAGCGTACGGACAGGGAAGATGTCGAACACTGAAGCTTTCTTT; CDR3 protein: CASSVRTGKMSNTEAFF
D gene: TRBD1; clone size: NA; V gene: TRBV25-1; J gene: TRBJ1-2; CDR3 DNA: TGTGCCGGCAGTGATCCGGACAGGTTCTATGGCTACACCTTC; CDR3 protein: CAGSDPDRFYGYTF
D gene: TRBD1; clone size: few; V gene: TRBV20-1; J gene: TRBJ1-2; CDR3 DNA: TGCAGTGCTAACGGACAGGTCTATGGCTACACCTTC; CDR3 protein: CSANGQVYGYTF
D gene: NA; clone size: NA; V gene: TRBV5-1; J gene: TRBJ2-2; CDR3 DNA: TGCGCCAGCAGCTTGGGGGCTAGCCCGAACACCGGGGAGCTGTTTTTT; CDR3 protein: CASSLGASPNTGELFF
D gene: NA; clone size: few; V gene: TRBV18; J gene: TRBJ2-3; CDR3 DNA: TGTGCCAGCTCCAGGGGACTTTGGTATACGCAGTATTTT; CDR3 protein: CASSRGLWYTQYF
D gene: NA; clone size: NA; V gene: TRBV29-1; J gene: TRBJ1-1; CDR3 DNA: TGCAGCGTTGAAACAATTCAGGGCACTGAAGCTTTCTTT; CDR3 protein: CSVETIQGTEAFF
D gene: NA; clone size: many; V gene: TRBV29-1; J gene: TRBJ2-3; CDR3 DNA: TGCAGCGTGAGGACGGACACAGATACGCAGTATTTT; CDR3 protein: CSVRTDTDTQYF
D gene: NA; clone size: NA; V gene: TRBV20-1; J gene: TRBJ2-5; CDR3 DNA: TGCAGTGCTAGGGCTTTCCAAGAGACCCAGTACTTC; CDR3 protein: CSARAFQETQYF
D gene: TRBD1; clone size: few; V gene: TRBV6-1; J gene: TRBJ1-2; CDR3 DNA: TGTGCCAGCAGCCCGGACAGGCTTAATGGCTATGGCTACACCTTC; CDR3 protein: CASSPDRLNGYGYTF
D gene: TRBD1; clone size: NA; V gene: TRBV19; J gene: TRBJ2-5; CDR3 DNA: TGTGCCAGTAGTATAGCTCAGACAGGGGAAGAGACCCAGTACTTC; CDR3 protein: CASSIAQTGEETQYF
D gene: NA; clone size: NA; V gene: TRBV12-3/TRBV12-4; J gene: TRBJ1-2; CDR3 DNA: TGTGCCAGCAGTTTACGGCGAGTCTACTATGGCTACACCTTC; CDR3 protein: CASSLRRVYYGYTF
D gene: NA; clone size: NA; V gene: TRBV3-1; J gene: TRBJ1-1; CDR3 DNA: TGTGCCAGCAGCCAAATGGGGGGGGGAACTGAAGCTTTCTTT; CDR3 protein: CASSQMGGGTEAFF
D gene: NA; clone size: NA; V gene: TRBV2; J gene: TRBJ1-2; CDR3 DNA: TGTGCCAGCAGTGAAGCAGGGACTAACTATGGCTACACCTTC; CDR3 protein: CASSEAGTNYGYTF
D gene: TRBD1; clone size: NA; V gene: TRBV27; J gene: TRBJ1-2; CDR3 DNA: TGTGCCGGCAGTCTCCGGGACAGGGACTATGGCTACACCTTC; CDR3 protein: CAGSLRDRDYGYTF
D gene: TRBD2; clone size: NA; V gene: TRBV5-4; J gene: TRBJ2-1; CDR3 DNA: TGTGCCAGCAGCACCGGACTAGCGGAGGGCAATGAGCAGTTCTTC; CDR3 protein: CASSTGLAEGNEQFF